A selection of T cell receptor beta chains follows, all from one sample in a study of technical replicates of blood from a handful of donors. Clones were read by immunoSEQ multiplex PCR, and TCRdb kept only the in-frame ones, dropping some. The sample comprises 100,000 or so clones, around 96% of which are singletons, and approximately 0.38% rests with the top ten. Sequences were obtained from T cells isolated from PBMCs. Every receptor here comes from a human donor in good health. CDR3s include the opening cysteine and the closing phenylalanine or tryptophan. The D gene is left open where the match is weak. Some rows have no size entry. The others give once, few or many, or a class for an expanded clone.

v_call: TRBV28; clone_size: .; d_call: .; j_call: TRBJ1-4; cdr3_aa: CASSLYRDGTNEKLFF; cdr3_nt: TGTGCCAGCAGTTTATACAGGGATGGCACTAATGAAAAACTGTTTTTT
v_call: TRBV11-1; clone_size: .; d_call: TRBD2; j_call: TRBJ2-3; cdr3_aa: CASSKGLAYDTQYF; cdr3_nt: TGTGCCAGCAGCAAAGGACTAGCATACGATACGCAGTATTTT
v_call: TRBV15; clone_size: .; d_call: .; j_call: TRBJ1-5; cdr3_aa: CATSSADTRMNHHHQPQHF; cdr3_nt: TGTGCCACCAGCAGTGCGGACACACGGATGAATCACCACCATCAGCCCCAGCATTTT
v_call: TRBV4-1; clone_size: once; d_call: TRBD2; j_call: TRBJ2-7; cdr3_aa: CASSQGDVSGSGYEQYF; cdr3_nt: TGCGCCAGCAGCCAAGGGGATGTTAGCGGGAGCGGATACGAGCAGTACTTC
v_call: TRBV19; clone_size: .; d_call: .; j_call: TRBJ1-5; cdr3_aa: CASSAQGMSQPQHF; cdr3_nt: TGTGCCAGTAGTGCACAGGGAATGTCTCAGCCCCAGCATTTT
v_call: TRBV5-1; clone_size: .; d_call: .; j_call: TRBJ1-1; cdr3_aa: CASGLTGHLNTEAFF; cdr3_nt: TGCGCCAGCGGCCTTACGGGACACCTGAACACTGAAGCTTTCTTT
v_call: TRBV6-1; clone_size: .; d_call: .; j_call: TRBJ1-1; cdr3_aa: CASSEAYEAFF; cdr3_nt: TGTGCCAGCAGTGAGGCTTATGAAGCTTTCTTT
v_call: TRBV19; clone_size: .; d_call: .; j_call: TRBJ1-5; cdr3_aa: CASSITGGRNQPQHF; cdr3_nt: TGTGCCAGTAGTATTACCGGGGGTAGGAATCAGCCCCAGCATTTT
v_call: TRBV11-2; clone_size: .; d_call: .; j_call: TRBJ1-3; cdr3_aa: CASSFTGRSGNTIYF; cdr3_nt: TGTGCCAGCAGTTTTACAGGGCGCTCTGGAAACACCATATATTTT
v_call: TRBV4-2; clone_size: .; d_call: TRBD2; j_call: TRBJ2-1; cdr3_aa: CASSQATLLVAGEGNEQFF; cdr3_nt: TGTGCCAGCAGCCAAGCCACACTTTTGGTAGCGGGGGAGGGAAATGAGCAGTTCTTC
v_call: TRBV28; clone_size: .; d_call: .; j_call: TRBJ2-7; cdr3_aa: CASSVTFDREDYEQYF; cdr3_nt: TGTGCCAGCAGCGTGACCTTCGACAGGGAGGACTACGAGCAGTACTTC
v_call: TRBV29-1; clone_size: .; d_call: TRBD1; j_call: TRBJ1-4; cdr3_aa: CSVEGQGEKLFF; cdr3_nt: TGCAGCGTGGAAGGACAGGGGGAAAAACTGTTTTTT
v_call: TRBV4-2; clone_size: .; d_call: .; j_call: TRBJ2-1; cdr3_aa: CASSQETANNEQFF; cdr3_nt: TGTGCCAGCAGCCAAGAGACAGCTAACAATGAGCAGTTCTTC
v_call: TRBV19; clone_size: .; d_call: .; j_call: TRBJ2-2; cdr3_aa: CASSIIPTGDAGELFF; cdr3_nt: TGTGCCAGTAGTATTATTCCGACGGGGGATGCCGGGGAGCTGTTTTTT
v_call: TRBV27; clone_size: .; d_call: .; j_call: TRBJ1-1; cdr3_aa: CASSFGDYTEAFF; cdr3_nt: TGTGCCAGCAGTTTTGGGGACTACACTGAAGCTTTCTTT
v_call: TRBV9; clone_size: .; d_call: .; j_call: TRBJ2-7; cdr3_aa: CASSVAVLSEQYF; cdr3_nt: TGTGCCAGCAGCGTAGCTGTCCTTTCCGAGCAGTACTTC
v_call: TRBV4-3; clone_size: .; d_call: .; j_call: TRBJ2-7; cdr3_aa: CASSQSRSPGGSYEQYF; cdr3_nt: TGCGCCAGCAGCCAGTCTCGTTCCCCAGGGGGGTCCTACGAGCAGTACTTC
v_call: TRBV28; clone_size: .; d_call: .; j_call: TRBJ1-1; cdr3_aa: CASSQNTEAFF; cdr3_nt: TGTGCCAGCAGCCAGAACACTGAAGCTTTCTTT
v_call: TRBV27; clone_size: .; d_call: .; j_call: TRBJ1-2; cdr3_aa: CASSLSADTGYTF; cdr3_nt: TGTGCCAGCAGTTTATCGGCGGATACCGGCTACACCTTC
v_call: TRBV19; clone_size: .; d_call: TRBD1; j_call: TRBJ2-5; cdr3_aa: CASSVSGQGGETQYF; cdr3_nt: TGTGCCAGTAGTGTGTCGGGACAGGGAGGAGAGACCCAGTACTTC
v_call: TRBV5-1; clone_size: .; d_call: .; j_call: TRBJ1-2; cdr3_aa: CASGAQGNYGYTF; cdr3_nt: TGCGCCAGCGGTGCCCAGGGAAACTATGGCTACACCTTC
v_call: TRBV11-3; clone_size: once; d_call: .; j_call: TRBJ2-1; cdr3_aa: CASSPRTPTLQGREQFF; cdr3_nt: TGTGCCAGCAGCCCTCGCACACCTACTTTACAGGGTCGCGAGCAGTTCTTC
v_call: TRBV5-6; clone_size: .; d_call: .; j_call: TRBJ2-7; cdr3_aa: CASSSDRSYEQYF; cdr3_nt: TGTGCCAGCAGCTCTGACAGGAGTTACGAGCAGTACTTC
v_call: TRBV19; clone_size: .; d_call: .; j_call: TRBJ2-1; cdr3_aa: CASRRGLYNEQFF; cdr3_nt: TGTGCCAGTCGGAGGGGCCTCTACAATGAGCAGTTCTTC
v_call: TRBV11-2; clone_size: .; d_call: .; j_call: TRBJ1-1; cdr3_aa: CASSFGGLNTEAFF; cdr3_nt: TGTGCCAGCAGCTTTGGGGGCCTAAACACTGAAGCTTTCTTT
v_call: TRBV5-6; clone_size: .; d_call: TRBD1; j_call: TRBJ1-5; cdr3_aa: CASSFDRGGQPQHF; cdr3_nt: TGTGCCAGCAGCTTCGACAGGGGAGGCCAGCCCCAGCATTTT